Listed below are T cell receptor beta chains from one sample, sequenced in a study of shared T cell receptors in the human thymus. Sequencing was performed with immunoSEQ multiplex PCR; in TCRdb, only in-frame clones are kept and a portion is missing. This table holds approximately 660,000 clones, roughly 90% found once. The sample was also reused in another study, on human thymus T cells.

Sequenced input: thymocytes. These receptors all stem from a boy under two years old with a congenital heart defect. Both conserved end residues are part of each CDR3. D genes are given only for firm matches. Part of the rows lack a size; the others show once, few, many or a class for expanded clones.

TGTGCCAGCAGTTTAGGCAGGTACCTTGAAGCTTTCTTT,CASSLGRYLEAFF,NA,NA,TRBV27,TRBJ1-1
TGCGCCAGCAAAGGGACAGTATACGAGCAGTACTTC,CASKGTVYEQYF,NA,TRBD1,TRBV10-2,TRBJ2-7
TGCAGTGGGAGGTCCCACGAGCAGTACTTC,CSGRSHEQYF,NA,NA,TRBV20-1,TRBJ2-7
TGCGCCAGCAAACAGGGCTCTGGAAACACCATATATTTT,CASKQGSGNTIYF,NA,NA,TRBV5-1,TRBJ1-3
TGTGCCAGCAGCGCGCACCAAGGACAGGGAGGGGAAAAACTGTTTTTT,CASSAHQGQGGEKLFF,NA,TRBD1,TRBV9,TRBJ1-4
TGCGCCAGCAGCCAAGGTCGAGCCAGGGGCGCCTACGAGCAGTACTTC,CASSQGRARGAYEQYF,NA,NA,TRBV4-1,TRBJ2-7
TGTGCCAGCAGCTTTTGGATGGGGGACTTCTCCTACAATGAGCAGTTCTTC,CASSFWMGDFSYNEQFF,few,NA,TRBV11-2,TRBJ2-1
TGTGCCAGCAGCGTAATTGCTAGCGGGGAAAACACCGGGGAGCTGTTTTTT,CASSVIASGENTGELFF,NA,TRBD2,TRBV9,TRBJ2-2
TGTGCCAGCAGCGCCTTCCGGGGGAACACTGAAGCTTTCTTT,CASSAFRGNTEAFF,few,NA,TRBV5-6,TRBJ1-1
TGTGCCAGCAGCCATGAGGAGGGTAGTTCGGCTGAGCAGTTCTTC,CASSHEEGSSAEQFF,NA,NA,TRBV5-4,TRBJ2-1
TGCGCCAGCAGCTTGGACCGGACTAGCGGATCCTACGAGCAGTACTTC,CASSLDRTSGSYEQYF,NA,TRBD2,TRBV5-1,TRBJ2-7
TGTGCCAGCAGTGTGGGGGTGATCCACAGGGGTAAAGAGACCCAGTACTTC,CASSVGVIHRGKETQYF,NA,TRBD1,TRBV28,TRBJ2-5
TGTGCCAGCAGTCAAACCCCGGACAGGGCAATGGGGGATGAGCAGTTCTTC,CASSQTPDRAMGDEQFF,NA,TRBD1,TRBV28,TRBJ2-1
TGCGCCAGCAGAGCAGGGGGCTCTGGAAACACCATATATTTT,CASRAGGSGNTIYF,NA,TRBD1,TRBV10-2,TRBJ1-3
TGTGCCAGCAGTGACCAGGGTTGGGGCAATGAGCAGTTCTTC,CASSDQGWGNEQFF,NA,NA,TRBV6-4,TRBJ2-1
TGTGCCAGCAGTTTGGCGGCCGGCGGAGAAAGGACAGGTCTTAATGAAAAACTGTTTTTT,CASSLAAGGERTGLNEKLFF,NA,TRBD1,TRBV27,TRBJ1-4
TGTGCCAGCAGCTTAGAGGCAGCAGCGTATCGCTCTGGAAACACCATATATTTT,CASSLEAAAYRSGNTIYF,NA,NA,TRBV11-2,TRBJ1-3
TGTGCCAGCAGCTTTCAGGGTGGTAGTTCCTACGAGCAGTACTTC,CASSFQGGSSYEQYF,once,NA,TRBV7-2,TRBJ2-7
TGCGCCAGCAGCCAAGAGAGGCGGGAGGCGGGACAAGAGACCCAGTACTTC,CASSQERREAGQETQYF,NA,TRBD2,TRBV4-1,TRBJ2-5
TGCAGTGCTATAGGGGGGGCTGAAGCTTTCTTT,CSAIGGAEAFF,NA,NA,TRBV20-1,TRBJ1-1
TGTGCCAGCAGTCCACGGGGCAGGGGCTCCTACAATGAGCAGTTCTTC,CASSPRGRGSYNEQFF,NA,NA,TRBV7-9,TRBJ2-1
TGCGCCAGCAGTGAGTCTCGGAGTGGCGGGAGGGGCAATGAGCAGTTCTTC,CASSESRSGGRGNEQFF,few,TRBD2,TRBV10-1,TRBJ2-1
TGTGCCAGCAGCTTAGAACTAGCGGGAGATTCTGAGCAGTTCTTC,CASSLELAGDSEQFF,NA,TRBD2,TRBV7-9,TRBJ2-1
TGTGCCAGCAGTATGATAAGCGGGACCGGGGAGCTGTTTTTT,CASSMISGTGELFF,NA,NA,TRBV28,TRBJ2-2
TGTGCCACCCAACCCCGGACTCCCTTTCTTCGCTCCTACAATGAGCAGTTCTTC,CATQPRTPFLRSYNEQFF,NA,NA,TRBV11-3,TRBJ2-1
TGTGCCAGTAGTCCCGGACTAGCGGGAGGGCCATTGGATGAGCAGTTCTTC,CASSPGLAGGPLDEQFF,NA,TRBD2,TRBV19,TRBJ2-1
TGTGCCAGCAGGGCCGGGACAGGGGTTTCCCACGAGCAGTACTTC,CASRAGTGVSHEQYF,NA,TRBD1,TRBV2,TRBJ2-7
TGCGCCAGCAGTCAGATTGTTGGCAGGGGGCGCACCGGGGAGCTGTTTTTT,CASSQIVGRGRTGELFF,once,TRBD1,TRBV5-1,TRBJ2-2
TGTGCCAGCTCACCCTTGACTAGCGGGAACGACGAGCAGTACTTC,CASSPLTSGNDEQYF,NA,TRBD2,TRBV18,TRBJ2-7
TGTGCCAGCAGTGAGGCCCTTAGGGAGGGGCCCTACAATGAGCAGTTCTTC,CASSEALREGPYNEQFF,once,TRBD2,TRBV25-1,TRBJ2-1
TGCGCCAGCAGCTTGCGGGGACAGGGTGTGGGGAACACTGAAGCTTTCTTT,CASSLRGQGVGNTEAFF,NA,TRBD1,TRBV5-1,TRBJ1-1
TGTGCCAGCAGTTCCGCGGGATCCTACGAGCAGTACTTC,CASSSAGSYEQYF,few,NA,TRBV28,TRBJ2-7
TGTGCCAGCAGCCCGGACAGCGAAGCTTTCTTT,CASSPDSEAFF,NA,NA,TRBV7-8,TRBJ1-1
TGTGCCAGCAGCCCCGGAGGGGGGACTAGTAAGCACGAGCAGTACTTC,CASSPGGGTSKHEQYF,NA,TRBD2,TRBV4-2,TRBJ2-7
TGCGCCAGCAGCTCTACCCGGGACTACTACAATGAGCAGTTCTTC,CASSSTRDYYNEQFF,NA,TRBD2,TRBV5-1,TRBJ2-1